This T cell receptor (beta chain) is drawn from a study of CD8 T cells in ankylosing spondylitis. Study observations and caveats: Disease-associated clonotypes exhibited CD8+ identity and were relatively infrequent in peripheral blood. One TCR beta motif, made up of several highly homologous variants, appeared characteristic of ankylosing spondylitis blood.

In making TCR beta libraries, quantitative 5'-RACE with molecular barcodes was used. TCRdb used MiXCR to reprocess the 5' RACE reads, holding one entry per CDR3 protein. The sample contains fewer than 550,000 distinct CDR3 sequences, approximately 5.3% of which appear only once. This clonotype was counted at least ten times. Antigen unknown. The CDR3 runs to 16 residues. V dropped 5 bases and J dropped 1; count of bases not matched to a gene: 8. The sequenced sample consisted of blood, either unsorted or a sorted T cell fraction (not recorded which). The chain uses TRBV12-3 or TRBV12-4 and TRBJ1-5, with 7 bases matching TRBD1. The clonotype originates from a male donor with ankylosing spondylitis. The chain's CDR3 is CASSPTGVGSNQPQHF. For the CDR3, the DNA is TGTGCCAGCAGTCCTACAGGGGTGGGAAGCAATCAGCCCCAGCATTTT.